This entry is about one TCR beta chain. Antigen unknown. This specimen belongs to a study of T cells expressing NK-cell markers. Study information: One of eight sequenced donors was HCMV-seronegative; the other seven were seropositive.

TCRdb re-called the 5' RACE reads and catalogs CDR3 proteins one per entry, DNA excluded. The specimen's table records hundreds of thousands of distinct CDR3 sequences. General study results and limits: In a group of several donors, dominant NKG2C+ clonotypes represented 1.0-7.0% of CD8+ T cells.

The clonotype was recovered from a young man in good health. What was sequenced was blood T cells: a sorted CD56 or NKG2C T cell subset, CD4+ or CD8+ T cells, or bulk PBMC T cells (not recorded which).

The CDR3 reads CSVSRDLWNGYTF. V is TRBV29-1 and J is TRBJ1-2. Germline lookup yields CDR1 SQVTM and CDR2 ANQGSEA. The CDR3 contains 13 residues.